What follows describes a single TCR beta chain. The antigen remains unidentified. This sample was taken from a study of cytomegalovirus exposure and HLA in healthy donors. Study overall: Early release data held about 85 million unique TCRs from HLA-typed donors. General observations from the study: Researchers reported in a later analysis that a missense DCLRE1C variant was tied to TCR beta V- and J-gene trimming. At a 0.05 false discovery rate, a later analysis found over 15,000 TCR beta sequences to be associated with HLA alleles. Later, an analysis found that common viral pathogens appeared to be linked with several of the most significant clusters.

Both 60 Vbeta primers and 13 Jbeta primers went into the PCR. Here immunoSEQ multiplex PCR was the method, and the copy in TCRdb shows in-frame clones only, minus some. The profile shows approximately 110,000 clones, 65% to 85% of them singletons. Germline V gives CDR1 MNHEY, CDR2 SVGAGI. V was pared by 5 bases and J by 9 bases, with 9 bases of the junction left unmatched. The CDR3 has 14 amino acids. The sequence was collected from a man aged 45-60 years in good health and CMV-seronegative. Material: PBMCs. The V and J genes are TRBV6-5 and TRBJ1-5, with 8 nucleotides matching TRBD1. The CDR3 loop reads CASSETGVNGPQHF. DNA of the CDR3: TGTGCCAGCAGTGAGACAGGGGTAAATGGGCCCCAGCATTTT.